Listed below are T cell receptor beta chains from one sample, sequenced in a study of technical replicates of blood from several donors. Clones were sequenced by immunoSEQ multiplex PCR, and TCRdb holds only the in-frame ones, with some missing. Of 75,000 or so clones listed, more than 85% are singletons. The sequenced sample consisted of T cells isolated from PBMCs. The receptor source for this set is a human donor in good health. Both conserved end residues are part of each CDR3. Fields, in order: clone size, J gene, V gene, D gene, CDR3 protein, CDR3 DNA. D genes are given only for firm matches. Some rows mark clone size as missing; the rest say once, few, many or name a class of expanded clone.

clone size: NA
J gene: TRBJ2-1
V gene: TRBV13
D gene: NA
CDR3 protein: CASSSLAGSSYNEQFF
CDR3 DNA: TGTGCCAGCAGCTCTCTAGCCGGGAGCTCCTACAATGAGCAGTTCTTC

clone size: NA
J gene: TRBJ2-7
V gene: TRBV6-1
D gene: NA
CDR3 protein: CASSERDRRSYEQYF
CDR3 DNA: TGTGCCAGCAGTGAACGAGACAGACGGTCCTACGAGCAGTACTTC

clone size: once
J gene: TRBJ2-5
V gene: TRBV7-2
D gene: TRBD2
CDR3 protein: CASSLGGLEYF
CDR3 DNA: TGTGCCAGCAGCTTAGGGGGACTAGAGTACTTC

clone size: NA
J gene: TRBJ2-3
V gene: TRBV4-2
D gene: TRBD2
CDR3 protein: CASSPSGREDDTQYF
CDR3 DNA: TGTGCCAGCAGCCCGTCGGGGCGGGAGGACGATACGCAGTATTTT

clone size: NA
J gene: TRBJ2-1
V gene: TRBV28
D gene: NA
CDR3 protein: CASSEPAGPYNEQFF
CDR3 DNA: TGTGCCAGCAGTGAACCGGCGGGACCTTACAATGAGCAGTTCTTC

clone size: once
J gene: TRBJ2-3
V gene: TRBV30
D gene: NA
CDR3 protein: CAWSAGVGGPDTQYF
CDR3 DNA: TGTGCCTGGAGTGCAGGGGTAGGGGGACCAGATACGCAGTATTTT

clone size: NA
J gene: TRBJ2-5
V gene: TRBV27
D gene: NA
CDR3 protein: CASSSGETQYF
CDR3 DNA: TGTGCCAGCAGTTCAGGAGAGACCCAGTACTTC

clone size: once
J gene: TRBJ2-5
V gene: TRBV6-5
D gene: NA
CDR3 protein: CASSYRQLSETQYF
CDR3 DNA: TGTGCCAGCAGTTACAGACAGCTCTCGGAGACCCAGTACTTC

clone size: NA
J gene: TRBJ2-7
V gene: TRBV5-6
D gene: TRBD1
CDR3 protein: CASRNRGYEQYF
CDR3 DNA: TGTGCCAGCAGGAACAGGGGCTACGAGCAGTACTTC

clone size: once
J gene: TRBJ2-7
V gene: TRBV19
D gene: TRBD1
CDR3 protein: CASSDNRGDEQYF
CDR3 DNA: TGTGCCAGTAGTGATAACAGGGGCGACGAGCAGTACTTC

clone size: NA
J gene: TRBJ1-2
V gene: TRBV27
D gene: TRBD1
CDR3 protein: CASSGTGYGYTF
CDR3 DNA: TGTGCCAGCAGTGGGACAGGGTATGGCTACACCTTC

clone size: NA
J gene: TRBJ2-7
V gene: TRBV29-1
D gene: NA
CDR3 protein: CSVEDQGGFSYEQYF
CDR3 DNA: TGCAGCGTTGAAGATCAGGGTGGGTTTTCCTACGAGCAGTACTTC

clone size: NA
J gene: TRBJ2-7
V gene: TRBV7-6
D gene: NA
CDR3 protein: CASSLVQGEDPHEQYF
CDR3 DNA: TGTGCCAGCAGCTTAGTGCAGGGGGAGGATCCCCACGAGCAGTACTTC

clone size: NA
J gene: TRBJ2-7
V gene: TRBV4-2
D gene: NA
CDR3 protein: CASSQDRSWEQYF
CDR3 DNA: TGTGCCAGCAGCCAAGATCGGAGCTGGGAGCAGTACTTC

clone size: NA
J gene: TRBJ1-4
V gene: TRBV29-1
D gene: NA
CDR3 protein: CSVEDAGQNNEKLFF
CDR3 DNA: TGCAGCGTTGAAGACGCAGGTCAGAATAATGAAAAACTGTTTTTT

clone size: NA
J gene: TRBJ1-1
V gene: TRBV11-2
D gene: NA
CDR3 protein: CASDRMNTEAFF
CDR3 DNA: TGTGCTTCGGACAGAATGAACACTGAAGCTTTCTTT

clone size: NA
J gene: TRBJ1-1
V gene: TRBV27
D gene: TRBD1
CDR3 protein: CASSPEGQGALNTEAFF
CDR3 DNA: TGTGCCAGCAGTCCAGAGGGACAGGGGGCCTTGAACACTGAAGCTTTCTTT

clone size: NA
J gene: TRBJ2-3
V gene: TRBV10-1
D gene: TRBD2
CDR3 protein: CASSPSGATDTQYF
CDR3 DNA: TGCGCCAGCAGTCCTAGCGGGGCCACAGATACGCAGTATTTT

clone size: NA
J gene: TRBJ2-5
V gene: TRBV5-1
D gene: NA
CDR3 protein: CASSLGASLQETQYF
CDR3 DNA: TGCGCCAGCAGCTTGGGGGCTAGCTTGCAAGAGACCCAGTACTTC

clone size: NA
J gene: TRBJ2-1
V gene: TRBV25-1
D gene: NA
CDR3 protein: CASSTRQVPYNEQFF
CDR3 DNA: TGTGCCAGCAGTACCCGACAGGTCCCCTACAATGAGCAGTTCTTC

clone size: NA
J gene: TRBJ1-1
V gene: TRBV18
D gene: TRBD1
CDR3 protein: CASSDYRGRTEAFF
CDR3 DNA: TGTGCCAGCTCGGACTACAGGGGAAGGACTGAAGCTTTCTTT

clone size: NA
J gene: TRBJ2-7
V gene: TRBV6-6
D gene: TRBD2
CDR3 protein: CASSYLTSGNDEQYF
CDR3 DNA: TGTGCCAGCAGTTACCTCACTAGCGGGAACGACGAGCAGTACTTC

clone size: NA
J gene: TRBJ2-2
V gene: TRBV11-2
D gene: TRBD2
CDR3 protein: CASTRSGGRGFNTGELFF
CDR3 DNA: TGTGCCAGCACCCGTTCGGGCGGGAGGGGTTTTAACACCGGGGAGCTGTTTTTT

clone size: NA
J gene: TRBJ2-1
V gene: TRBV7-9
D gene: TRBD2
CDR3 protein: CASSISGRAHNEQFF
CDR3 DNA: TGTGCCAGCAGCATTAGCGGGAGGGCCCACAATGAGCAGTTCTTC

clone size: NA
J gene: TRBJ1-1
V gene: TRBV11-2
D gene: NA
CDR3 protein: CASSLLRGGGLTFF
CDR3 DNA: TGTGCCAGCAGCTTGTTAAGGGGCGGGGGTTTGACTTTCTTT

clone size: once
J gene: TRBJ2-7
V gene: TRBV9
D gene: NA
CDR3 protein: CASSVGAGSQGGHEQYF
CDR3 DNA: TGTGCCAGCAGCGTAGGGGCAGGTTCGCAAGGTGGGCACGAGCAGTACTTC

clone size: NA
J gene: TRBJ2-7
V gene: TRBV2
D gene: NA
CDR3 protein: CASSDRPYEQYF
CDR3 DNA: TGTGCCAGCAGTGACAGGCCCTACGAGCAGTACTTC

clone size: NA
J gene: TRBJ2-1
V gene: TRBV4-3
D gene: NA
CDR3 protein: CASSQVGLEQFF
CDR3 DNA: TGCGCCAGCAGCCAAGTTGGGCTGGAGCAGTTCTTC

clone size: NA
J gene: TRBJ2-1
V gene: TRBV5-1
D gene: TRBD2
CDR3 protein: CASSFRLAGYNEQFF
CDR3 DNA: TGCGCCAGCAGCTTTCGGCTAGCGGGGTACAATGAGCAGTTCTTC

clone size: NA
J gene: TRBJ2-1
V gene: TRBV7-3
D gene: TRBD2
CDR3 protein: CASSLESLAGVNEQFF
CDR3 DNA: TGTGCCAGCAGCTTAGAGTCACTAGCGGGAGTAAATGAGCAGTTCTTC

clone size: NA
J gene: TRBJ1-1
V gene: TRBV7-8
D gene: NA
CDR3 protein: CASSRPGQTEAFF
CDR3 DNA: TGTGCCAGCAGCCGTCCAGGGCAGACTGAAGCTTTCTTT

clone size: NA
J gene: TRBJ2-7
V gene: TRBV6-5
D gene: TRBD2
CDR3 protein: CASSYVLAGANEQYF
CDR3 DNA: TGTGCCAGCAGTTACGTACTAGCGGGAGCAAACGAGCAGTACTTC

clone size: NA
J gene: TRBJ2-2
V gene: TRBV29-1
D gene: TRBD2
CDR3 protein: CSVVGAGDTGELFF
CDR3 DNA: TGCAGCGTGGTTGGAGCGGGAGACACCGGGGAGCTGTTTTTT

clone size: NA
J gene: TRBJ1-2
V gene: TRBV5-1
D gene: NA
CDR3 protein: CASSLSGLSNYGYTF
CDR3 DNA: TGCGCCAGCAGCTTGTCGGGACTCAGTAACTATGGCTACACCTTC

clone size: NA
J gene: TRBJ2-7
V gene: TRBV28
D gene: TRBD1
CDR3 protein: CASSPVGDSFSYEQYF
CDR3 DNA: TGTGCCAGCAGTCCGGTGGGGGACAGCTTCTCCTACGAGCAGTACTTC

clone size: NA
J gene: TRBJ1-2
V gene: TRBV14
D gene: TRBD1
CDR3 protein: CASSQEKGQGGGYTF
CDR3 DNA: TGTGCCAGCAGCCAAGAAAAGGGACAGGGCGGTGGCTACACCTTC

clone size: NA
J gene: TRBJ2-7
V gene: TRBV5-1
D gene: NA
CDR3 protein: CASAEDYTYEQYF
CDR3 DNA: TGCGCCAGCGCGGAGGACTATACCTACGAGCAGTACTTC

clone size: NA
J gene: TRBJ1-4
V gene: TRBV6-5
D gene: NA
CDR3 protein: CASSYGVTNEKLFF
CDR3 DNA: TGTGCCAGCAGTTACGGAGTAACTAATGAAAAACTGTTTTTT

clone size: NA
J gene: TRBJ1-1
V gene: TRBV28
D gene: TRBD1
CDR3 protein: CASSVSTGGEGEAFF
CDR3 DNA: TGTGCCAGCAGTGTCTCAACAGGGGGAGAAGGTGAAGCTTTCTTT

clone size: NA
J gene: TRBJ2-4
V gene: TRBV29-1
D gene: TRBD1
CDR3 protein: CSVEGQGFLQYF
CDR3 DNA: TGCAGCGTTGAGGGACAGGGTTTCCTCCAGTACTTC

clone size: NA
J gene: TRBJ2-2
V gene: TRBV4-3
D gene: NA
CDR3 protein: CASSQVSGELFF
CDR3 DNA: TGCGCCAGCAGCCAAGTCTCCGGGGAGCTGTTTTTT

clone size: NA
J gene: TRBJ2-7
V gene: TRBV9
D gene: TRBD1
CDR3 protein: CASSVGGTDSYEQYF
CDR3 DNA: TGTGCCAGCAGCGTAGGGGGGACAGATAGCTACGAGCAGTACTTC

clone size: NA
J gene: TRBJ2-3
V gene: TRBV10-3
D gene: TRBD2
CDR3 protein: CASGASGSLSGVTQYF
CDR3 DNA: TGTGCCTCCGGGGCTAGCGGGTCCCTGTCGGGGGTTACGCAGTATTTT

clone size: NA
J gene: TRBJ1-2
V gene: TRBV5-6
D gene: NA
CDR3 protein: CASSFIQGPLYGYTF
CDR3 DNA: TGTGCCAGCAGCTTCATTCAGGGGCCTCTATATGGCTACACCTTC

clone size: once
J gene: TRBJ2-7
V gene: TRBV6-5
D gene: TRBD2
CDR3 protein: CASSYAGTTAYEQYF
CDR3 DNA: TGTGCCAGCAGTTACGCAGGGACTACCGCCTACGAGCAGTACTTC

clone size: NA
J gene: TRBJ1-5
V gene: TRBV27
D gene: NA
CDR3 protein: CASSYDRGKPQHF
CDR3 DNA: TGTGCCAGCAGTTACGACAGAGGCAAGCCCCAGCATTTT

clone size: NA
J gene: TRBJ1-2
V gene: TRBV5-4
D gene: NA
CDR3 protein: CASSTGREVTAIYTF
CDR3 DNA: TGTGCCAGCAGCACAGGACGGGAGGTCACAGCAATCTACACCTTC

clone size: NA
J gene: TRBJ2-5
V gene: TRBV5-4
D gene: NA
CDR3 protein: CASSLFNSQETQYF
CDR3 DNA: TGTGCCAGCAGCTTGTTTAATTCCCAAGAGACCCAGTACTTC

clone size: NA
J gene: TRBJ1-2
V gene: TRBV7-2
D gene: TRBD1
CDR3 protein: CASSLTGTEGYTF
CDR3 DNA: TGTGCCAGCAGCTTAACCGGGACAGAAGGCTACACCTTC

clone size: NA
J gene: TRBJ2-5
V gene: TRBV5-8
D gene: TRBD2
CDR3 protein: CASSLGLAGLMETQYF
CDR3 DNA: TGTGCCAGCAGCTTGGGACTAGCGGGCTTGATGGAGACCCAGTACTTC

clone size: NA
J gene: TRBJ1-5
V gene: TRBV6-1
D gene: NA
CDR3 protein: CASSDSGSQPQHF
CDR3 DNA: TGTGCCAGCAGTGATTCGGGATCCCAGCCCCAGCATTTT

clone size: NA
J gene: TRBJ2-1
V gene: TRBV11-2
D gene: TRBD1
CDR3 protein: CASSLGTAYNEQFF
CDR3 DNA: TGTGCCAGCAGCCTCGGGACAGCCTACAATGAGCAGTTCTTC

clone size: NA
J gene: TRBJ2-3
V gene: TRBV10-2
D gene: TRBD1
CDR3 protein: CASSELAGGAFTDTQYF
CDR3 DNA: TGCGCCAGCAGTGAGTTGGCAGGGGGCGCCTTCACAGATACGCAGTATTTT

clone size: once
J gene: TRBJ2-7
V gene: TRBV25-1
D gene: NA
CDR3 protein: CASSVLLYEQYF
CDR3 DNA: TGTGCCAGCAGTGTACTCCTCTACGAGCAGTACTTC

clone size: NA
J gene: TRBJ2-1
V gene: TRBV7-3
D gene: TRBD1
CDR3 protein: CASSPGQGYNEQFF
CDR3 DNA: TGTGCCAGCAGCCCGGGACAGGGATACAATGAGCAGTTCTTC

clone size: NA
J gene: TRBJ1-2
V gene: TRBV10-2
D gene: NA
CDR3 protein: CASSELQGPPFGYTF
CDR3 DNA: TGCGCCAGCAGTGAATTACAGGGACCACCATTTGGCTACACCTTC

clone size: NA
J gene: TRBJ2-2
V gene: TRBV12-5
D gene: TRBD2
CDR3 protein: CASGSLAGLTGELFF
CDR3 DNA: TGTGCTAGTGGTTCTCTAGCGGGTCTCACCGGGGAGCTGTTTTTT

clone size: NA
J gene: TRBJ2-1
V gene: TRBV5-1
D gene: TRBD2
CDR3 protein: CASSNGLAGYNEQFF
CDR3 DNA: TGCGCCAGCAGCAACGGACTAGCGGGGTACAATGAGCAGTTCTTC